The 27 T cell receptor beta chains below come from one sample, sequenced in a study of OX40 agonist ivuxolimab in advanced cancers. The data were produced by immunoSEQ multiplex PCR, yet TCRdb's version contains in-frame clones alone and is incomplete. The sample consists of about 84,000 clones, roughly 90% of them appearing once. Here the sequenced sample was CD4+ or CD8+ T cells sorted from blood, taken in a trial of the OX40 agonist ivuxolimab. The receptor set was obtained from an adult with an advanced solid tumor such as melanoma, head and neck, liver or kidney cancer.

This rearrangement joins TRBV14 to TRBJ1-4, with 10 bases identical to TRBD1. After removal of 0 bases from V and 8 bases from J, the junction contained 6 bases not matched to a gene. This CDR3 spans 16 amino acids. Per germline, CDR1 SGHDN and CDR2 FVKESK. CDR3 in amino acids: CASSQEGDRGDEKLFF. Written as DNA, the CDR3 is TGTGCCAGCAGCCAAGAGGGGGACAGGGGAGACGAAAAACTGTTTTTT.

J is TRBJ2-4 and V is TRBV27, with D possibly being TRBD2 (5 bases). Germline V CDR1 and CDR2: MNHEY, SMNVEV (reference sequence). The V and J ends lost 4 bases and 3 bases respectively, with 10 bases between them. This CDR3 is 14 amino acids long. This chain's CDR3 is CASSSPGYKNIQYF. CDR3 coding DNA: TGTGCCAGCAGTTCTCCGGGATACAAAAACATTCAGTACTTC.

This sequence joins TRBV6-1 and TRBJ2-1; the match to TRBD2 covers 9 bases. This CDR3 spans 16 amino acids. The germline gives CDR1 MNHNS, CDR2 SASEGT. V shed 1 base, J shed 8 bases, and the junction held 9 bases outside the gene matches. This chain's CDR3 is CASSEDNLAGIYEQFF. The CDR3 DNA reads TGTGCCAGCAGTGAAGATAACCTAGCGGGAATCTATGAGCAGTTCTTC.

This chain connects TRBV11-2 to TRBJ1-1; 7 nucleotides agree with TRBD1. The CDR3 extends over 15 amino acids. The germline CDR1 and CDR2 sequences are SGHAT and FQNNGV. V was clipped by 5 bases and J by 1 base; unmatched bases: 7. CDR3 amino acids: CASSTRQGANTEAFF. The CDR3 nucleotides read TGTGCCAGCAGCACCCGACAGGGAGCGAACACTGAAGCTTTCTTT.

The CDR3 nucleotides are TGCGCCAGCAGCAACTCCCGGACAGGGGGGAATTCACCCCTCCACTTT. Protein sequence: CASSNSRTGGNSPLHF. The genes are TRBV5-1 and TRBJ1-6, with TRBD1 matching 10 bases. V trimming: 4 bases; J trimming: 7 bases; junction bases outside the gene matches: 8. This CDR3 contains 16 residues. Germline V gives CDR1 SGHRS, CDR2 YFSETQ.

V is TRBV9 and J is TRBJ2-1; maybe TRBD2 (5 bases). V was shortened by 4 bases and J by 9 bases, with 14 bases between the two germline ends. CDR1 is SGDLS, CDR2 YYNGEE, per germline. The CDR3 runs to 13 residues. CDR3 in amino acids: CASSKTSGSEQFF. Written as DNA, the CDR3 is TGTGCCAGCAGCAAAACCTCGGGGTCTGAGCAGTTCTTC.

The chain joins TRBV2 to TRBJ2-5; 9 bases line up with TRBD2. The CDR3 totals 13 residues. The V gene end was trimmed by 5 bases and the J gene end by 5 bases; junction bases not matched to a gene: 3. Per germline, CDR1 SNHLY and CDR2 FYNNEI. The CDR3 nucleotides read TGTGCCAGCAGTAGCGGGGGGATGGAGACCCAGTACTTC. Translation: CASSSGGMETQYF.

The chain combines TRBV5-8 with TRBJ2-3; D unresolved. The V gene lost 4 bases and the J gene lost 1 base, with 7 bases spanning the gap. The CDR3 loop spans 13 amino acids. Per the germline V gene, CDR1 is SGHTS and CDR2 is YDEGEE. DNA for the CDR3: TGTGCCAGCAGCCCCTTTGGCACAGATACGCAGTATTTT. Translating gives CASSPFGTDTQYF.

This chain links TRBV4-2 with TRBJ1-5; D call uncertain. There are 15 residues in the CDR3. V lost 0 bases and J 4 bases, leaving 10 bases between the germline ends. From germline, CDR1 is LGHNA and CDR2 YNFKEQ. CDR3 amino acids: CASSQEQSGNQPQHF. The CDR3, as DNA: TGTGCCAGCAGCCAAGAGCAGTCCGGGAATCAGCCCCAGCATTTT.

CDR3: CASSLGRKGSQPQHF. As DNA, the CDR3 is TGTGCCAGCAGTTTGGGGAGGAAAGGCAGTCAGCCCCAGCATTTT. The genes are TRBV28 and TRBJ1-5; D remains ambiguous. This CDR3 region has 15 residues. The germline gives CDR1 MDHEN, CDR2 SYDVKM. V lost 3 bases and J 6 bases, leaving 15 bases between the germline ends. The full variable domain, completed using reference TRBV28 and TRBJ1-5, is DVKVTQSSRYLVKRTGEKVFLECVQDMDHENMFWYRQDPGLGLRLIYFSYDVKMKEKGDIPEGYSVSREKKERFSLILESASTNQTSMYLCASSLGRKGSQPQHFGDGTRLSIL.

The count of this clone is one. The chain carries TRBV5-1 and TRBJ1-4, with D perhaps TRBD1 (5 bases). From germline, CDR1 is SGHRS and CDR2 YFSETQ. V dropped 4 bases and J dropped 3 bases, with 13 bases sitting between them. CDR3 length: 15 residues. The CDR3 DNA reads as TGCGCCAGCAGCCCCACAGGACTGGCTAATGAAAAACTGTTTTTT. Amino acid sequence: CASSPTGLANEKLFF.

This chain links TRBV5-4 with TRBJ2-3, with TRBD2 matching over 14 bases. Unmatched junction bases numbered 3, after V lost 9 bases and J lost 3 bases. Germline values: CDR1 SGHNT, CDR2 YYREEE (reference sequence). The CDR3 extends over 14 amino acids. CDR3 nucleotides: TGTGCCACCGGGACTAGCGGGAGAACAGATACGCAGTATTTT. As protein: CATGTSGRTDTQYF. The variable domain in full, completed from reference TRBV5-4 and TRBJ2-3, reads ETGVTQSPTHLIKTRGQQVTLRCSSQSGHNTVSWYQQALGQGPQFIFQYYREEENGRGNFPPRFSGLQFPNYSSELNVNALELDDSALYLCATGTSGRTDTQYFGPGTRLTVL.

CDR3 sequence: CASSKVGGGSETQYF. CDR3 sequence (DNA): TGTGCCAGCAGCAAGGTGGGGGGGGGCTCAGAGACCCAGTACTTC. V and J are TRBV7-8 and TRBJ2-5; weak D call: TRBD2 (7 bases). Trimming cost V 5 bases and J 4 bases, with 17 bases left between them. Germline-derived CDR1 and CDR2 are SGHVS and FQNEAQ. This CDR3 has 15 amino acids.

Here the CDR3 reads CASSRDLSTDTQYF. The DNA for the CDR3 is TGCGCCAGCTCTCGGGACTTAAGCACAGATACGCAGTATTTT. The rearrangement links TRBV10-1 to TRBJ2-3; TRBD2 is a possible D gene (6 bases). This CDR3 is built from 14 residues. From germline, CDR1 is WNHNN and CDR2 SYGVQD (reference sequence). Trimming removed 8 bases from V and 0 bases from J, with 12 bases in between.

Only one count was recorded for this clone. The chain couples TRBV30 to TRBJ2-7; a weak D match, TRBD2 (6 bases). Germline CDR1 reads GTSNPN; CDR2 reads SVGIG (reference sequence). The ends were cut back, 0 bases at V and 3 bases at J, with 18 bases in the middle. The CDR3 is 16 residues long. The CDR3, as DNA: TGTGCCTGGAGTGTTAGTCGGGGGAAGACAGTCTACGAGCAGTACTTC. Translating gives CAWSVSRGKTVYEQYF.

The CDR3 DNA is TGCGCCAGCAGCCAAGGGGGGCCGAGCTCCTACGAGCAGTACTTC. Encoded protein: CASSQGGPSSYEQYF. The chain couples TRBV4-1 to TRBJ2-7; maybe TRBD1 (6 bases). The V end lost 1 base, the J end lost 0 bases, and 10 bases lay between the germline ends. This CDR3 is 15 amino acids long. The germline V gene encodes CDR1 MGHRA and CDR2 YSYEKL.

This rearrangement joins TRBV13 to TRBJ2-3; 13 nucleotides align to TRBD2. CDR1 and CDR2 from the germline V gene are PRHDT and FYEKMQ (reference sequence). The V and J ends lost 5 bases and 7 bases, in that order; junction bases with no gene match: 18. The CDR3 is made up of 19 amino acids. CDR3 protein: CASSAGSQGPGLAGNTQYF. CDR3 in DNA: TGTGCCAGCAGCGCGGGGTCGCAGGGGCCGGGACTAGCGGGGAATACGCAGTATTTT.

The chain carries TRBV28 and TRBJ2-7, with D possibly matching TRBD1 (6 bases). V was pared by 3 bases and J by 0 bases, with 12 bases between. From germline, CDR1 is MDHEN and CDR2 SYDVKM. The CDR3 is made up of 15 amino acids. CDR3 nucleotides: TGTGCCAGCAGTTTCCAGGGGTCAATCTCCTACGAGCAGTACTTC. Residues: CASSFQGSISYEQYF.

This clone was counted once. The chain couples TRBV27 to TRBJ2-7; D may be TRBD1 (5 bases). V lost 5 bases, J lost 3 bases, and 17 bases lay in between. Per germline, CDR1 MNHEY and CDR2 SMNVEV (reference sequence). This CDR3 contains 15 residues. CDR3 nucleotide sequence: TGTGCCAGCAGTCCTCAGGGTGATTCCGTCTACGAGCAGTACTTC. Translation: CASSPQGDSVYEQYF.

This chain joins TRBV29-1 and TRBJ2-6, with 8 bases matching TRBD1. V lost 2 bases and J lost 0; bases outside the gene matches: 9. This CDR3 comprises 18 residues. CDR1 is SQVTM and CDR2 is ANQGSEA in the germline V gene. CDR3 bases: TGCAGCGTTGAACTGATCCGGGACAGGCTCTCTGGGGCCAACGTCCTGACTTTC. This sequence encodes CSVELIRDRLSGANVLTF.

The gene calls are TRBV27 and TRBJ2-7; D ambiguous. Germline values: CDR1 MNHEY, CDR2 SMNVEV (reference sequence). The V end was cut by 3 bases, the J end by 2 bases, with 14 bases between. The CDR3 is made up of 15 amino acids. CDR3 nucleotide sequence: TGTGCCAGCAGTTTCTCCTTAGGTTATGCCTACGAGCAGTACTTC. It specifies CASSFSLGYAYEQYF.

The gene calls are TRBV9 and TRBJ2-1; maybe TRBD1 (6 bases). CDR3 length: 16 residues. Trimming stripped 0 bases from V and 8 bases from J, with 18 bases between. Germline CDR1 SGDLS, CDR2 YYNGEE. The CDR3 DNA follows: TGTGCCAGCAGCGTAGATGGGGGCCCCCGGTTGCATGAGCAGTTCTTC. It yields the protein CASSVDGGPRLHEQFF. The variable domain in full, with the rest retrieved from reference TRBV9 and TRBJ2-1, is DSGVTQTPKHLITATGQRVTLRCSPRSGDLSVYWYQQSLDQGLQFLIQYYNGEERAKGNILERFSAQQFPDLHSELNLSSLELGDSALYFCASSVDGGPRLHEQFFGPGTRLTVL.

The V call is TRBV19, the J call TRBJ2-1, with TRBD2 matching 12 bases. V shed 3 bases, J shed 8 bases, and the junction held 8 bases outside the gene matches. Germline V gene data show CDR1 as LNHDA and CDR2 as SQIVND (reference sequence). The CDR3 has 16 amino acids. CDR3: CASSIASSGRVYEQFF. The CDR3 region has the DNA TGTGCCAGTAGTATCGCGTCTAGCGGGAGGGTATATGAGCAGTTCTTC.

CDR3: CASSPRTRNSGANVLTF. CDR3 coding DNA: TGTGCCAGCAGCCCAAGGACGAGGAACTCTGGGGCCAACGTCCTGACTTTC. The V and J genes are TRBV5-4 and TRBJ2-6; D gene ambiguous. Germline CDR1 SGHNT, CDR2 YYREEE (reference sequence). This CDR3 comprises 17 residues. V lost 4 bases and J 0 bases, leaving 14 bases between the germline ends. The full variable domain, rest sourced from reference TRBV5-4 and TRBJ2-6, is ETGVTQSPTHLIKTRGQQVTLRCSSQSGHNTVSWYQQALGQGPQFIFQYYREEENGRGNFPPRFSGLQFPNYSSELNVNALELDDSALYLCASSPRTRNSGANVLTFGAGSRLTVL.

With respect to this clone: The same CDR3 also results from other DNA sequences found in this sample. CDR3: CASSLAGSSYEQYF. CDR3 coding DNA: TGCGCCAGCAGCCTAGCGGGGAGCTCCTACGAGCAGTACTTC. V gene TRBV5-1 combines with J gene TRBJ2-7; 9 nucleotides line up with TRBD2. Germline V gene sequence: CDR1 SGHRS, CDR2 YFSETQ. Trimming at V came to 4 bases and at J to 0 bases, leaving 2 bases not matched to a gene. The CDR3 loop spans 14 amino acids.

This rearrangement joins TRBV5-8 to TRBJ1-4, with a possible D match to TRBD1 (5 bases). The length of the CDR3 is 15 residues. The V gene's germline CDR1 is SGHTS and CDR2 YDEGEE. V shed 10 bases and J shed 1 base, with 17 bases lying between them. The CDR3 DNA reads as TGTGCCCAGTCAATTGAGGGGCGAACTAATGAAAAACTGTTTTTT. Its protein is CAQSIEGRTNEKLFF.

CDR3 amino acids: CASGQGFNEQFF. In DNA, the CDR3 is TGTGCCAGTGGACAAGGGTTCAATGAGCAGTTCTTC. The J gene is TRBJ2-1, the V gene TRBV19; a possible D gene is TRBD1 (5 bases). Trimming shortened V by 8 bases and J by 6 bases, and 11 bases separated the two germline ends. The germline CDR1 and CDR2 sequences are LNHDA and SQIVND (reference sequence). CDR3 length equals 12 residues.